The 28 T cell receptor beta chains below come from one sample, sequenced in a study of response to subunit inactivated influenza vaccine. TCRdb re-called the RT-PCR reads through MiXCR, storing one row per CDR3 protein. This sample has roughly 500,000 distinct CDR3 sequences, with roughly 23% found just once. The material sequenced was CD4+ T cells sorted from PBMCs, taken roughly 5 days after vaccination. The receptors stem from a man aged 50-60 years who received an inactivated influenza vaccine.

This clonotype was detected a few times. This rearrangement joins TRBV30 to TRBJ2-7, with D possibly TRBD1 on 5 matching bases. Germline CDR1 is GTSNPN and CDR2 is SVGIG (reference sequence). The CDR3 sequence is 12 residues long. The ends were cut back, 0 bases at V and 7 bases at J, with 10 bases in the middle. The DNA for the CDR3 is TGTGCCTGGAGTGTTAGGGGTAGGGAGCAGTACTTC. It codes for CAWSVRGREQYF. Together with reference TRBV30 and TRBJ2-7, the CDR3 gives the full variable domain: SQTIHQWPATLVQPVGSPLSLECTVEGTSNPNLYWYRQAAGRGLQLLFYSVGIGQISSEVPQNLSASRPQDRQFILSSKKLLLSDSGFYLCAWSVRGREQYFGPGTRLTVT.

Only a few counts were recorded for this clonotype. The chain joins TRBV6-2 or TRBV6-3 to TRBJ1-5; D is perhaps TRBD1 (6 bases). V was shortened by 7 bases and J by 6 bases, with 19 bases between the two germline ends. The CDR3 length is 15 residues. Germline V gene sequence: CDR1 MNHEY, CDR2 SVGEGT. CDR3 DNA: TGTGCCAGCAATCGAGGCACCTCCAGGGGTCAGCCCCAGCATTTT. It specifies CASNRGTSRGQPQHF.

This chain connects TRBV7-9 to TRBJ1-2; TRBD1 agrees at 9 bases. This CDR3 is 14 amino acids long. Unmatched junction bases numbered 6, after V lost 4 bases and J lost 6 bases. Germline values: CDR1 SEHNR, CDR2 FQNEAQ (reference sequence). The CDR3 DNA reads TGTGCCAGCAGCTCGAGACAGGGGGGGAATGGCTACACCTTC. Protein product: CASSSRQGGNGYTF.

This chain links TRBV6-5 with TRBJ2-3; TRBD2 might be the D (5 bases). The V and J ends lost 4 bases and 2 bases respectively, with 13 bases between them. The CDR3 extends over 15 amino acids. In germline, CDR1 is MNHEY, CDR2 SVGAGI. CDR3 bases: TGTGCCAGCAGTTGGCGAGCGGAGCCCACAGATACGCAGTATTTT. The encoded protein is CASSWRAEPTDTQYF.

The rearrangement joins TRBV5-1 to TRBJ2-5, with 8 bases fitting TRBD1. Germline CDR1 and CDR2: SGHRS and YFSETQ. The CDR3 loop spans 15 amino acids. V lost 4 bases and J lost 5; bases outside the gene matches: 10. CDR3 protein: CASSLLSGGEETQYF. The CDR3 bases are TGCGCCAGCAGCCTGCTGTCAGGGGGCGAGGAGACCCAGTACTTC. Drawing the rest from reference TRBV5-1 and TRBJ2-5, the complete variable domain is KAGVTQTPRYLIKTRGQQVTLSCSPISGHRSVSWYQQTPGQGLQFLFEYFSETQRNKGNFPGRFSGRQFSNSRSEMNVSTLELGDSALYLCASSLLSGGEETQYFGPGTRLLVL.

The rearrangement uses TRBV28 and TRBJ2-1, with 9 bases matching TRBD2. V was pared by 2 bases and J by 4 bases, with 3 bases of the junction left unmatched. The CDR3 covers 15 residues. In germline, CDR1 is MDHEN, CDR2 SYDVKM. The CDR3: CASSLMTSGYNEQFF. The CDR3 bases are TGTGCCAGCAGTTTAATGACTAGCGGATACAATGAGCAGTTCTTC.

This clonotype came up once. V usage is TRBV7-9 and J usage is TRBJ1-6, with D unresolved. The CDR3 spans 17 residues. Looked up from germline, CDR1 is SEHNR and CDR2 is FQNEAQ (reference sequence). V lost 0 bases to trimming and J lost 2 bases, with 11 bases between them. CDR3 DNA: TGTGCCAGCAGCTTAGCAGGGAGTTTAACCTATAATTCACCCCTCCACTTT. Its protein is CASSLAGSLTYNSPLHF.

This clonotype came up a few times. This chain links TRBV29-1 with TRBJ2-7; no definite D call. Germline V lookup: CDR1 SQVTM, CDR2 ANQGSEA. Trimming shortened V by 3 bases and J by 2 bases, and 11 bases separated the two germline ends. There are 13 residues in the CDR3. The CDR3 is CSVDLRKPYEQYF. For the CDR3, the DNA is TGCAGCGTTGATTTACGGAAACCCTACGAGCAGTACTTC.

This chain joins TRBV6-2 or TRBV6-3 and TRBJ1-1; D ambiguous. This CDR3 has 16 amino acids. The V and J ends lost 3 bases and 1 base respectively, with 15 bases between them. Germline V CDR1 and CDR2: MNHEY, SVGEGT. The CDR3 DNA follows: TGTGCCAGCAGTTATGGGAGAGGACTCGAGAACACTGAAGCTTTCTTT. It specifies CASSYGRGLENTEAFF.

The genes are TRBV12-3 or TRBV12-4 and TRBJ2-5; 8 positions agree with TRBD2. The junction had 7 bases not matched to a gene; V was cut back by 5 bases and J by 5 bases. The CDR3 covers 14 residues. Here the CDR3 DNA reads TGTGCCAGCAGTCGAAGCGGGGGTGCGGAGACCCAGTACTTC. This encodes CASSRSGGAETQYF.

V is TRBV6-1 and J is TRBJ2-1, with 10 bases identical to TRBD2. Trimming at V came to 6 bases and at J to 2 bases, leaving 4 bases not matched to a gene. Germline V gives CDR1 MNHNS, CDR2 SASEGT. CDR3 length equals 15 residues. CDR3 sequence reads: CASSPLAGTYNEQFF. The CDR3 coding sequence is TGTGCCAGCAGCCCACTAGCGGGGACCTACAATGAGCAGTTCTTC.

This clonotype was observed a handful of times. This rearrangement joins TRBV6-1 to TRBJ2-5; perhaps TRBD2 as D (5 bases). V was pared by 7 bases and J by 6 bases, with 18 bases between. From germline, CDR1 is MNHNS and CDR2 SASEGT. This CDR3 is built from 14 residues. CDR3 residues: CASTPIEGLQTQYF. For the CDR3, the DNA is TGTGCCAGCACCCCTATTGAGGGTTTGCAGACCCAGTACTTC.

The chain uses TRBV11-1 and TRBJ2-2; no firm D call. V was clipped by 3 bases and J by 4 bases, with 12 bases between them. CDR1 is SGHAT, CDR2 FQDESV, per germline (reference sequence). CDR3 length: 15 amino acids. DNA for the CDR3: TGTGCCAGCAGCTTTGCACTTATTATCACCGGGGAGCTGTTTTTT. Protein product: CASSFALIITGELFF.

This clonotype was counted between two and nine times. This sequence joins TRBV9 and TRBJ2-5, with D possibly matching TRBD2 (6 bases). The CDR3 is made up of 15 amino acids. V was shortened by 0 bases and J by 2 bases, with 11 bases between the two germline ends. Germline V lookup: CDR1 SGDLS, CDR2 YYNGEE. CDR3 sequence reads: CASSVALARQETQYF. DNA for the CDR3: TGTGCCAGCAGCGTAGCCCTAGCGCGACAAGAGACCCAGTACTTC. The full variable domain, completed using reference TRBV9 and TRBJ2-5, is DSGVTQTPKHLITATGQRVTLRCSPRSGDLSVYWYQQSLDQGLQFLIQYYNGEERAKGNILERFSAQQFPDLHSELNLSSLELGDSALYFCASSVALARQETQYFGPGTRLLVL.

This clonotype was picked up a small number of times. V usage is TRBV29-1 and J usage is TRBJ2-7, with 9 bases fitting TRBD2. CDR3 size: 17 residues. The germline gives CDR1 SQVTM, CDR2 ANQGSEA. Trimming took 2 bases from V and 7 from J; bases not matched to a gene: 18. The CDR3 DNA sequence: TGCAGCGTTGAAAAATGGGATAGCGGGAGTGGGTCTGGGGAGCAGTACTTC. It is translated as CSVEKWDSGSGSGEQYF.

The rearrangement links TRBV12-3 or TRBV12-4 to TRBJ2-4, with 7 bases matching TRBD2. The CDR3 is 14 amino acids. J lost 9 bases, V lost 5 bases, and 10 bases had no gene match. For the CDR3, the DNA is TGTGCCAGCAGTGGGACTACCCCCAGGATCATTCAGTACTTC. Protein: CASSGTTPRIIQYF.

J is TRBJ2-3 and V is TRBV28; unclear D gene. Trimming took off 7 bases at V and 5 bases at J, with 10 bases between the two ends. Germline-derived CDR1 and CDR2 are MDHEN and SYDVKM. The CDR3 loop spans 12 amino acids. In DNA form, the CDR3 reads TGTGCCAGCAACCTCTTAGGAGATACGCAGTATTTT. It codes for CASNLLGDTQYF.

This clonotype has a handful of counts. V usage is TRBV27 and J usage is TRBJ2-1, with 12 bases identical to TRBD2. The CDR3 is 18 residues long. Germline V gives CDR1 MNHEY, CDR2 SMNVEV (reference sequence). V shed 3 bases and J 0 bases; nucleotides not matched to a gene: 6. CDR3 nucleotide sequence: TGTGCCAGCAGTTTGGCGACTAGCGGGAGTCTCTCCTACAATGAGCAGTTCTTC. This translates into CASSLATSGSLSYNEQFF.

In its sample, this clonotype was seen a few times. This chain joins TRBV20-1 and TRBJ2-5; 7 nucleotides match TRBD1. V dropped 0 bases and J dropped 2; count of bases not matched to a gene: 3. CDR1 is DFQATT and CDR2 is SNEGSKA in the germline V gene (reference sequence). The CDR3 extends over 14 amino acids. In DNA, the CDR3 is TGCAGTGCTAGAGATCCGACAGGGCAAGAGACCCAGTACTTC. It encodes CSARDPTGQETQYF.

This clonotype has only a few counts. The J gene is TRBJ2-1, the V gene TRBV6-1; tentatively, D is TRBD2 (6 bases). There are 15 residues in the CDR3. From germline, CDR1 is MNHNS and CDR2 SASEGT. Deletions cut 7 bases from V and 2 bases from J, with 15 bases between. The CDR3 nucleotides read TGTGCCAGCACCTCACCGGGACTTGCCTACAATGAGCAGTTCTTC. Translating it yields CASTSPGLAYNEQFF.

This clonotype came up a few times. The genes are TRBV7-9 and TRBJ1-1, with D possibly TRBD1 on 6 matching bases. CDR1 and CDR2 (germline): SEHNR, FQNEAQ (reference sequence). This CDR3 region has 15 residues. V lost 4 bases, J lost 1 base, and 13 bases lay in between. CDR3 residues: CASSSQTGGNTEAFF. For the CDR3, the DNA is TGTGCCAGCAGCTCCCAGACAGGAGGGAACACTGAAGCTTTCTTT.

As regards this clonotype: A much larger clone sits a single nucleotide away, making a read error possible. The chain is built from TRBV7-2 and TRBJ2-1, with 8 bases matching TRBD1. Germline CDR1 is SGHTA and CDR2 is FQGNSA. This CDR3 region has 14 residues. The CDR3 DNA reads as TGTGGCAGCAGCCCGGGGACAGGCTACAATGAGCAGTTCTTC. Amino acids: CGSSPGTGYNEQFF.

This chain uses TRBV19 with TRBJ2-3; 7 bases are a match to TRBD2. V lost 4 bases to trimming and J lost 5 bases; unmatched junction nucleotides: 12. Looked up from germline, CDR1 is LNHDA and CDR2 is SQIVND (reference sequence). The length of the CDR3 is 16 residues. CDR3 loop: CASSRARTSDGDTQYF. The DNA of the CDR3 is TGTGCCAGTAGTAGGGCCCGTACTAGCGATGGAGATACGCAGTATTTT. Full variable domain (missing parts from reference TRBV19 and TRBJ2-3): DGGITQSPKYLFRKEGQNVTLSCEQNLNHDAMYWYRQDPGQGLRLIYYSQIVNDFQKGDIAEGYSVSREKKESFPLTVTSAQKNPTAFYLCASSRARTSDGDTQYFGPGTRLTVL.

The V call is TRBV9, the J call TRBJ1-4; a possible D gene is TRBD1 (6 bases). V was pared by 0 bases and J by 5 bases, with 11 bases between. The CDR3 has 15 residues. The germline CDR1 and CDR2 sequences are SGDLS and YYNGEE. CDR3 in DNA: TGTGCCAGCAGCGTAGCAACAGGGCCGAATGAAAAACTGTTTTTT. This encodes CASSVATGPNEKLFF.

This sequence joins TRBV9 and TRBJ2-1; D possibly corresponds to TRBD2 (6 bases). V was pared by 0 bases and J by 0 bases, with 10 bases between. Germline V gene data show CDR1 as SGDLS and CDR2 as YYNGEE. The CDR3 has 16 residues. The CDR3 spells CASSVAGGVSYNEQFF. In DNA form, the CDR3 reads TGTGCCAGCAGCGTAGCCGGGGGAGTCTCCTACAATGAGCAGTTCTTC.

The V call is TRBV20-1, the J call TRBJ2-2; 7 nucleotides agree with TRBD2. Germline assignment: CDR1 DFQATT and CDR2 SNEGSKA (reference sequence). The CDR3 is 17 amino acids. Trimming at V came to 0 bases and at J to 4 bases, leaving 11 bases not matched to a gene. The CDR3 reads CSARDFFREARTGELFF. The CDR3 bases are TGCAGTGCTAGAGATTTTTTCCGGGAGGCTCGCACCGGGGAGCTGTTTTTT.

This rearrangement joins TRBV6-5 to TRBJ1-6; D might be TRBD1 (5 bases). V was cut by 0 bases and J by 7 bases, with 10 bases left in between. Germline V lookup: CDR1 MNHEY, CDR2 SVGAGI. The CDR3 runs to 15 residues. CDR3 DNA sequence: TGTGCCAGCAGTTACTCGAGAGGGGACAATTCACCCCTCCACTTT. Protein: CASSYSRGDNSPLHF.

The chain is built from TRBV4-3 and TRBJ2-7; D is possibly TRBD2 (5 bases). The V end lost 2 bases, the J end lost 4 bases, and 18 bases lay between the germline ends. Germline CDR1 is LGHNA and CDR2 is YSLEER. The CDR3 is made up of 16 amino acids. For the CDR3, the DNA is TGCGCCAGCAGCCAAAGCGCCGGACTGGCACTTTACGAGCAGTACTTC. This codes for CASSQSAGLALYEQYF.